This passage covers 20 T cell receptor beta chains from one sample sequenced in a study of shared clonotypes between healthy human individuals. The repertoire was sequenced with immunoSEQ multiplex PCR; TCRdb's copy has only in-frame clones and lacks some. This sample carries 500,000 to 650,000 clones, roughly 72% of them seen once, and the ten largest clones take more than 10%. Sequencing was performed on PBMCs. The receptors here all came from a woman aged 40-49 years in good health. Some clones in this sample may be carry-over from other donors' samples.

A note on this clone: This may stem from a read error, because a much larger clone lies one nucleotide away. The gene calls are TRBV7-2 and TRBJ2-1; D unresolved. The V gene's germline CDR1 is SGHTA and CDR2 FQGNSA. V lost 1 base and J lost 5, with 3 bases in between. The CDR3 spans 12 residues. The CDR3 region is CASSLGDNEQFF. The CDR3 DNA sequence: TGTGCCAGCAGCTTAGGGGACAATGAGCAGTTCTTC. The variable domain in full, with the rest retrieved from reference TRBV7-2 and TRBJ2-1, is GAGVSQSPSNKVTEKGKDVELRCDPISGHTALYWYRQSLGQGLEFLIYFQGNSAPDKSGLPSDRFSAERTGGSVSTLTIQRTQQEDSAVYLCASSLGDNEQFFGPGTRLTVL.

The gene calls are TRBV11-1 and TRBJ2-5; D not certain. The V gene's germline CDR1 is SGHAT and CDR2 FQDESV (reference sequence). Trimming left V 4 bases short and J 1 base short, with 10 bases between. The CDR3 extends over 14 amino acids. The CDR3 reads CASSSPRVQETQYF. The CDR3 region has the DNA TGTGCCAGCAGCTCCCCCCGGGTCCAAGAGACCCAGTACTTC.

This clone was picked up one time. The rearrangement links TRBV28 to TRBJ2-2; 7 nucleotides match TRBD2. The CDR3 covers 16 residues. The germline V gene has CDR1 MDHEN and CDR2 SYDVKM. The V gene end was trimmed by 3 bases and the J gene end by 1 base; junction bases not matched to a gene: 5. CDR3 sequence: CASSFLAVLNTGELFF. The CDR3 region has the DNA TGTGCCAGCAGTTTTCTAGCGGTCCTGAACACCGGGGAGCTGTTTTTT.

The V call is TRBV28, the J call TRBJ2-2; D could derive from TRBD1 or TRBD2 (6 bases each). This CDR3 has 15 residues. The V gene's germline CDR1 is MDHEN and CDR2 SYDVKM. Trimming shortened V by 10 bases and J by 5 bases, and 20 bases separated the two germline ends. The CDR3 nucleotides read TGTGCCACCAAGAGGGGGGTCGTTTGGACCGGGGAGCTGTTTTTT. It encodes CATKRGVVWTGELFF. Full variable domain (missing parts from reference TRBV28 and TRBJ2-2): DVKVTQSSRYLVKRTGEKVFLECVQDMDHENMFWYRQDPGLGLRLIYFSYDVKMKEKGDIPEGYSVSREKKERFSLILESASTNQTSMYLCATKRGVVWTGELFFGEGSRLTVL.

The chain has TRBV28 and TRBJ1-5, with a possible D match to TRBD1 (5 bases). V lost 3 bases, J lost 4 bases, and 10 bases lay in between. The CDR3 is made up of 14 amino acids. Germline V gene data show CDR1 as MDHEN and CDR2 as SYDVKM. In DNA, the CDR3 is TGTGCCAGCAGTTTGGGGGTGGGGAATCAGCCCCAGCATTTT. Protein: CASSLGVGNQPQHF. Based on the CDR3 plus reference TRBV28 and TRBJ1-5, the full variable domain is DVKVTQSSRYLVKRTGEKVFLECVQDMDHENMFWYRQDPGLGLRLIYFSYDVKMKEKGDIPEGYSVSREKKERFSLILESASTNQTSMYLCASSLGVGNQPQHFGDGTRLSIL.

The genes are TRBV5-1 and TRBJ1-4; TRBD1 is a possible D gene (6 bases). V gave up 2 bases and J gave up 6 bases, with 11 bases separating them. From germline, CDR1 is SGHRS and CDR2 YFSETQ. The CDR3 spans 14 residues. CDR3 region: CASSFGQGYEKLFF. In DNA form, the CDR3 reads TGCGCCAGCAGCTTCGGCCAGGGGTATGAAAAACTGTTTTTT.

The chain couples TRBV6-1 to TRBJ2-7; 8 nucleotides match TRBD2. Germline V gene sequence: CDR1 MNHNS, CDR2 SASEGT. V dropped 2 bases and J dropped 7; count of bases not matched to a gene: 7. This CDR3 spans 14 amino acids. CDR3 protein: CASSERGLVREQYF. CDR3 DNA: TGTGCCAGCAGTGAAAGGGGACTAGTTCGTGAGCAGTACTTC.

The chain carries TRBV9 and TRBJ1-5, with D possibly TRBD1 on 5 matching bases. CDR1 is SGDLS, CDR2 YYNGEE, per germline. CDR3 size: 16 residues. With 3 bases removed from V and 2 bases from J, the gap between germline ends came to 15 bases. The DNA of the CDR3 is TGTGCCAGCAGCGCGGGGGGAGGGGAAGGCAATCAGCCCCAGCATTTT. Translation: CASSAGGGEGNQPQHF.

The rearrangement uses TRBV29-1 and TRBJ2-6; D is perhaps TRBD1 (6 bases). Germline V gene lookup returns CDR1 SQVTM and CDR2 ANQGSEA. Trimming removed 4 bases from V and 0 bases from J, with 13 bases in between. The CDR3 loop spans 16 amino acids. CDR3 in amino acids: CSVGQGFFSGANVLTF. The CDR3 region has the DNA TGCAGCGTTGGGCAGGGGTTTTTCTCTGGGGCCAACGTCCTGACTTTC.

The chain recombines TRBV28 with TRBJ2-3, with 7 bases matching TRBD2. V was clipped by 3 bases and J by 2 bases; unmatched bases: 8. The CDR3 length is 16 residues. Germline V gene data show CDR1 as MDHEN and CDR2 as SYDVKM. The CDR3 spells CASSLVASGDTDTQYF. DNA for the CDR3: TGTGCCAGCAGTTTGGTGGCTAGCGGAGACACAGATACGCAGTATTTT.

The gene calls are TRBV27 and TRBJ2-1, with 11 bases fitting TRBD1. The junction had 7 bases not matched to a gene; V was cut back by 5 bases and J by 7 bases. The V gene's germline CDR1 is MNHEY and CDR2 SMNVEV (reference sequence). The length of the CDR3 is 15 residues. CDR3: CASSPWTGGGNEQFF. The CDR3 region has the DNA TGTGCCAGCAGTCCCTGGACAGGGGGCGGGAATGAGCAGTTCTTC.

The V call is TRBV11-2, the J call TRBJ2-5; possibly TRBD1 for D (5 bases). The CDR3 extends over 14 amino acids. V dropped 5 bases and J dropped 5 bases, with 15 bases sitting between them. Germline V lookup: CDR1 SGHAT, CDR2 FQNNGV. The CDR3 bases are TGTGCCAGCAGCGCTTCCAGGGTGTCGGAGACCCAGTACTTC. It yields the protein CASSASRVSETQYF.

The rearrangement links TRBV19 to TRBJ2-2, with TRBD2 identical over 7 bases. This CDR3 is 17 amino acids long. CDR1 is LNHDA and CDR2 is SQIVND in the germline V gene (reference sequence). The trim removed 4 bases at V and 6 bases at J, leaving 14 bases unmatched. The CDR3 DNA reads TGTGCCAGTAGTACCCCCCCGGGGGGAGGGCCTGCCGGGGAGCTGTTTTTT. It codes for CASSTPPGGGPAGELFF.

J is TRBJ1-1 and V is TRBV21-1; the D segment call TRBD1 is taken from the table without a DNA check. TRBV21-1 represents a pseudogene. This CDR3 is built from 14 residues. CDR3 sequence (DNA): TGTGCCAGCTGGGAAGGACAGCAGAACACTGAAGCTTTCTTT. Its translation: CASWEGQQNTEAFF.

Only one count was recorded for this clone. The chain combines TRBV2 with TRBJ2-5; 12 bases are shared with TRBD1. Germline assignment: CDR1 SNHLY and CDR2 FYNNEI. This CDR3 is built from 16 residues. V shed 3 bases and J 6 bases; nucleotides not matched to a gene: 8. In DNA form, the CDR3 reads TGTGCCAGCAGTGAGGATGGGACAGGGGGCCTGAAGACCCAGTACTTC. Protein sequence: CASSEDGTGGLKTQYF.

In nucleotides, the CDR3 is TGTGCCAGCAGCCGTCGCAGTGGCTCTGGGGCCAACGTCCTGACTTTC. Protein: CASSRRSGSGANVLTF. V and J are TRBV7-9 and TRBJ2-6, with unresolved D. The CDR3 extends over 16 amino acids. The germline V and J ends were trimmed by 5 bases and 0 bases, with 11 bases remaining between them. Germline CDR1 reads SEHNR; CDR2 reads FQNEAQ (reference sequence).

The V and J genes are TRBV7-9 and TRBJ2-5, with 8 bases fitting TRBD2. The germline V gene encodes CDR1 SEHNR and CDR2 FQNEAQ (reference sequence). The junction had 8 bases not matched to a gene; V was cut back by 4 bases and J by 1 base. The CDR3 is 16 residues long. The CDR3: CASSSPGLEAQETQYF. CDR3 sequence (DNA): TGTGCCAGCAGCTCCCCGGGACTAGAGGCCCAAGAGACCCAGTACTTC.

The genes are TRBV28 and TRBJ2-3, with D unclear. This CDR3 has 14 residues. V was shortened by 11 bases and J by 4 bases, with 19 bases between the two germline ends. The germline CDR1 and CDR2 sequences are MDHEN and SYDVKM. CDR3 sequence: CASHSYLGSDTQYF. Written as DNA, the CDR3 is TGTGCCTCTCATAGCTACCTCGGGTCAGATACGCAGTATTTT.

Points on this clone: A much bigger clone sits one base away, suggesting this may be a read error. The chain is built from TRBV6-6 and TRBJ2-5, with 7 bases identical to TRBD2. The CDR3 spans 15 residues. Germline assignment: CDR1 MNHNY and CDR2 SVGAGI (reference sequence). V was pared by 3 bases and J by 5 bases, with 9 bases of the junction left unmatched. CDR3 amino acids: CASSYSSGSGETQYF. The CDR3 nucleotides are TGTGCCAGCAGTTATTCTAGCGGTAGCGGGGAGACCCAGTACTTC.

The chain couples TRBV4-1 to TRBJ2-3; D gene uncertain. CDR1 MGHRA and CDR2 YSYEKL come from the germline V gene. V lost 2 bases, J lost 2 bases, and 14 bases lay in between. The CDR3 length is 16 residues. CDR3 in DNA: TGCGCCAGCAGCCAATGGGGAAGGGTAGTCACAGATACGCAGTATTTT. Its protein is CASSQWGRVVTDTQYF.